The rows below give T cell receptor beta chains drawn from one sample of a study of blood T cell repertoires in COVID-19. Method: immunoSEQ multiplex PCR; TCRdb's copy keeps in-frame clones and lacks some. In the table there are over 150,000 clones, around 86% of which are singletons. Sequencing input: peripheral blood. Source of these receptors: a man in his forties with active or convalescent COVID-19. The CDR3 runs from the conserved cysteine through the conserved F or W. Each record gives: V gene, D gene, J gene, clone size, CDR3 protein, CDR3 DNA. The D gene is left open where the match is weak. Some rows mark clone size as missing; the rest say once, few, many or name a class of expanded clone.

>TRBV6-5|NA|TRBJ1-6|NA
CASSYDARVNSPLHF
TGTGCCAGCAGTTACGACGCCAGGGTAAATTCACCCCTCCACTTT
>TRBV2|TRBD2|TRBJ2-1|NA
CASIRLAGGSEQFF
TGTGCCAGCATTAGACTAGCGGGGGGAAGTGAGCAGTTCTTC
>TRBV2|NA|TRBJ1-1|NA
CASSPQGGNTEAFF
TGTGCCAGCAGTCCGCAGGGAGGTAACACTGAAGCTTTCTTT
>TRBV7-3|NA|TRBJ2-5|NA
CASSSDSGKTQYF
TGTGCCAGCAGCTCGGACAGTGGGAAGACCCAGTACTTC
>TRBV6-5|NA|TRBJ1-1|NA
CAGGLLNTEAFF
TGTGCCGGAGGCCTGCTGAACACTGAAGCTTTCTTT
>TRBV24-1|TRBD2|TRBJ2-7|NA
CTTSASTSGGPEGYEQYF
TGTACCACCAGTGCTTCGACTAGCGGGGGGCCCGAGGGGTACGAGCAGTACTTC
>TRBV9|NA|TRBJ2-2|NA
CASSAGHYTGELFF
TGTGCCAGCAGCGCGGGACACTACACCGGGGAGCTGTTTTTT
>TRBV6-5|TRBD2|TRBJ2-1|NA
CASSNSGGTYNEQFF
TGTGCCAGCAGCAATAGCGGGGGAACCTACAATGAGCAGTTCTTC
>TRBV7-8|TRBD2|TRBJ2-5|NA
CASSLTTSGGLETQYF
TGTGCCAGCAGCTTAACGACTAGCGGGGGTTTGGAGACCCAGTACTTC
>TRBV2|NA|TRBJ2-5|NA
CASSGDFQETQYF
TGTGCCAGCAGTGGGGACTTCCAAGAGACCCAGTACTTC
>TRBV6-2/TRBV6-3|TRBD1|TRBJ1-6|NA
CASSYGTVYNSPLHF
TGTGCCAGCAGTTACGGGACAGTTTATAATTCACCCCTCCACTTT
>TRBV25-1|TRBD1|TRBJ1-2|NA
CASSGTGAGYTF
TGTGCCAGCAGTGGGACAGGCGCCGGCTACACCTTC
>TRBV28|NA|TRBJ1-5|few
CASSLVGFGNQPQHF
TGTGCCAGCAGTTTAGTCGGTTTCGGGAATCAGCCCCAGCATTTT
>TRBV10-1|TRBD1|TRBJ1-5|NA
CASSAGTGGRQPQHF
TGCGCCAGCAGTGCAGGAACAGGGGGACGCCAGCCCCAGCATTTT
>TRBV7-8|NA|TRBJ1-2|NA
CASSSRLSRGYTF
TGTGCCAGCAGCTCCCGTCTGTCTCGTGGCTACACCTTC
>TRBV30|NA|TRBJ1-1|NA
CASNRGNPGAEAFF
TGTGCCTCAAACCGGGGGAACCCTGGCGCTGAAGCTTTCTTT